The rows below give T cell receptor beta chains drawn from one sample of a study of blood T cell repertoires in COVID-19. Here immunoSEQ multiplex PCR was the method, and the copy in TCRdb shows in-frame clones only, minus some. The data contain approximately 94,000 clones, less than 90% of them singletons. Source material: peripheral blood. These receptors were taken from a man in his thirties or forties in a cohort sampled during active COVID-19. Both conserved end residues are part of each CDR3. A D gene is named only where the DNA matches it firmly. Clone size is not always given. Where it is, it says once, few, many or a class for expanded clones.

>-|TRBJ1-3|TRBV2|-
TGTGCCAGCAACGCCCGGGACACCCCTGGGAGTGGCACCATATATTTT
CASNARDTPGSGTIYF
>-|TRBJ2-1|TRBV3-1/TRBV3-2|once
TGTGCCAGCAGCCAAGAGTTATATGCGGGGTACAATGAGCAGTTCTTC
CASSQELYAGYNEQFF
>TRBD1|TRBJ1-3|TRBV29-1|-
TGCAGCGTTGAAGTCCAGGGGGTGAACACCATATATTTT
CSVEVQGVNTIYF
>-|TRBJ1-2|TRBV3-1/TRBV3-2|-
TGTGCCAGCAGCCAAGATGGAGGGAACTATGGCTACACCTTC
CASSQDGGNYGYTF
>-|TRBJ1-5|TRBV5-1|-
TGCGCCAGCAGCTTGGACAGCCAAGGGGGACAGCCCCAGCATTTT
CASSLDSQGGQPQHF
>TRBD1|TRBJ2-7|TRBV2|-
TGTGCCAGCAGTGAGCCGGACAGGGGAACATCTAGCGAGCAGTACTTC
CASSEPDRGTSSEQYF
>TRBD2|TRBJ2-7|TRBV29-1|-
TGCAGCGTCCTGAAACTAGCGGGCCTTCAATACGAGCAGTACTTC
CSVLKLAGLQYEQYF
>TRBD2|TRBJ2-7|TRBV10-3|-
TGTGCCACCTCACCGCGGGGGTCCTACGAGCAGTACTTC
CATSPRGSYEQYF
>-|TRBJ2-7|TRBV6-5|-
TGTGCCAGCAGTTTGAGTGGCAGCGGTTCCTACTACGAGCAGTACTTC
CASSLSGSGSYYEQYF
>TRBD1|TRBJ1-2|TRBV13|-
TGTGCCAGCAGCCCCCTCTTGGACAGGGACCCTTCCTATGGCTACACCTTC
CASSPLLDRDPSYGYTF
>-|TRBJ1-2|TRBV5-1|-
TGCGCCAGCAGCTTTCAGGGGTCGGGGGGCTATGGCTACACCTTC
CASSFQGSGGYGYTF
>-|TRBJ2-1|TRBV11-2|-
TGTGCCAGCCCTGGGGGGGGGCCGCGCAATGAGCAGTTCTTC
CASPGGGPRNEQFF
>-|TRBJ1-2|TRBV12-3/TRBV12-4|-
TGTGCCAGCAGTCCCGGGCAGGGGCCAGGCTACACCTTC
CASSPGQGPGYTF
>TRBD2|TRBJ2-7|TRBV19|-
TGTGCCAGTAGTATAAGTCAGGGACTACTCTACGAGCAGTACTTC
CASSISQGLLYEQYF
>TRBD1|TRBJ1-2|TRBV7-2|-
TGTGCCAGCAGCCCAAGACAGGGGCCTTCCTATGGCTACACCTTC
CASSPRQGPSYGYTF
>-|TRBJ1-5|TRBV7-2|-
TGTGCCAGCAGCTTAGACAGTCCGGGACTTCAGCCCCAGCATTTT
CASSLDSPGLQPQHF
>-|TRBJ1-1|TRBV9|many
TGTGCCAGCAGCCGAGGGTCCACTGAAGCTTTCTTT
CASSRGSTEAFF
>TRBD1|TRBJ1-4|TRBV5-4|-
TGTGCCAGCAGCTTGGATACAGAGGGGGACAGGGTAAATGAAAAACTGTTTTTT
CASSLDTEGDRVNEKLFF
>TRBD2|TRBJ2-5|TRBV28|-
TGTGCCAGCAGCGAACAGACTTGGGGAGCGGGGGGCCAAGAGACCCAGTACTTC
CASSEQTWGAGGQETQYF
>TRBD2|TRBJ2-1|TRBV9|-
TGTGCCAGCAGCGCCCTTTCTAGCGGGTACAATGAGCAGTTCTTC
CASSALSSGYNEQFF
>TRBD1|TRBJ2-7|TRBV4-1|few
TGCGCCAGCAGCCTTCGGACAGGGAATTTCTACGAGCAGTACTTC
CASSLRTGNFYEQYF
>-|TRBJ1-2|TRBV7-8|-
TGTGCCAGCAGCTCTTTCGGTGGACAGGGCTACACCTTC
CASSSFGGQGYTF